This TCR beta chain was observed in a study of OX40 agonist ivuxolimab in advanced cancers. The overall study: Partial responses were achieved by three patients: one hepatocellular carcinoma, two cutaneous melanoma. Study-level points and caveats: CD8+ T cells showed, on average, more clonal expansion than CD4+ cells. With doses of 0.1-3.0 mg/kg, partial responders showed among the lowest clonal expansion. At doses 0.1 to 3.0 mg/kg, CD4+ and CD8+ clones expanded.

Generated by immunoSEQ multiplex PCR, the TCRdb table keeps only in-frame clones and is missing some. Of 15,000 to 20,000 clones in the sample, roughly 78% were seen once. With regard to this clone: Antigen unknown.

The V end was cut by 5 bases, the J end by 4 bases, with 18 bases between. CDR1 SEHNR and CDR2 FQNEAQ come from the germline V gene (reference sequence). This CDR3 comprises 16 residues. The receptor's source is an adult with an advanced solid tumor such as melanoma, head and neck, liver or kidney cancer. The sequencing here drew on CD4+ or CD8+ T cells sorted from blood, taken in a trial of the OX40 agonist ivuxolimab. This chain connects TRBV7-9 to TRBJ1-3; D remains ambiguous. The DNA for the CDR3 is TGTGCCAGCAGCACCCTTGAGACGGCTCTGGGAAACACCATATATTTT. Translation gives CASSTLETALGNTIYF.